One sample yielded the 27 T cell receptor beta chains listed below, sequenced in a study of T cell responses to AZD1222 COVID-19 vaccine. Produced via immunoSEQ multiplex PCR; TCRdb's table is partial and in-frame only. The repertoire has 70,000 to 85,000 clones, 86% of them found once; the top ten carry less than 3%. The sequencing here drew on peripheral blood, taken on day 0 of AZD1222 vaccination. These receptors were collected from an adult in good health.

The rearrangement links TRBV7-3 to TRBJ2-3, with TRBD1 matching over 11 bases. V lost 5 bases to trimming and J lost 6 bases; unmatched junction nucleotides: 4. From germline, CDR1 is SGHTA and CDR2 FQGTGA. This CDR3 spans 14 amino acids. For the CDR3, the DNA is TGTGCCAGCAGCCCCGGGACAGGGGGGGATACGCAGTATTTT. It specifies CASSPGTGGDTQYF.

DNA for the CDR3: TGTGCCACTGGGACAGGGGCGAATTCACCCCTCCACTTT. Amino acid sequence: CATGTGANSPLHF. This rearrangement joins TRBV10-3 to TRBJ1-6; TRBD1 matches 10 bases. This CDR3 spans 13 amino acids. Germline loops: CDR1 ENHRY, CDR2 SYGVKD. Germline trimming cut 10 bases from V and 7 bases from J; bases unmatched to any gene: 4.

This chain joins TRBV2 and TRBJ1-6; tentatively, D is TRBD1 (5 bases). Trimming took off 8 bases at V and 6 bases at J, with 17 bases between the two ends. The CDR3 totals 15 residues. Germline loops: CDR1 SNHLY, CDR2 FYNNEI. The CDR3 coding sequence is TGTGCCAGCTGCCGGGAGGGACGTAGTAATTCACCCCTCCACTTT. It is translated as CASCREGRSNSPLHF.

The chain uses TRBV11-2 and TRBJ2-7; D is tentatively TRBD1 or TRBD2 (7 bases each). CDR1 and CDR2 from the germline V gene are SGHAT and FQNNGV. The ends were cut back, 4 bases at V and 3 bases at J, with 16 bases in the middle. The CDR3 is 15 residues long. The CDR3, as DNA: TGTGCCAGCAGCTCCCTGGGAGGGGGCAGCTACGAGCAGTACTTC. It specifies CASSSLGGGSYEQYF.

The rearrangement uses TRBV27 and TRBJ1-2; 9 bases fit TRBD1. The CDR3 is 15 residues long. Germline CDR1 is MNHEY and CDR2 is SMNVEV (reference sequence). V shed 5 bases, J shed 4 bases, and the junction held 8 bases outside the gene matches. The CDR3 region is CASSLTGGQGYGYTF. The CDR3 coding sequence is TGTGCCAGCAGTCTCACAGGGGGACAGGGCTATGGCTACACCTTC.

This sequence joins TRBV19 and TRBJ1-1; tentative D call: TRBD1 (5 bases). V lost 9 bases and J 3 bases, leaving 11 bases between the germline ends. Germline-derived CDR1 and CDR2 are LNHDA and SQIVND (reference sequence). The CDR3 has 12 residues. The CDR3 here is CASRDLDTEAFF. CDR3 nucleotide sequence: TGTGCCAGCAGGGATCTCGACACTGAAGCTTTCTTT.

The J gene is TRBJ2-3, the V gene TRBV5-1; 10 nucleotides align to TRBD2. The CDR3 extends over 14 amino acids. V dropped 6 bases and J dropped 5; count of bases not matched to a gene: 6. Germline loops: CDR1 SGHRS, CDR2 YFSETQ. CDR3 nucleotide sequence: TGCGCCAGCACACGTCTAGCGGGAGAAGATACGCAGTATTTT. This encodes CASTRLAGEDTQYF.

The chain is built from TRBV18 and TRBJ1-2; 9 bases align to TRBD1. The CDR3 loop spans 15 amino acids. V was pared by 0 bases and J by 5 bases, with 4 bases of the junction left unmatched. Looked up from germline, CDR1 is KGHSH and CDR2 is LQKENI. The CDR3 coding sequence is TGTGCCAGCTCACCACCGGGGACAGGGAATTATGGCTACACCTTC. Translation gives CASSPPGTGNYGYTF. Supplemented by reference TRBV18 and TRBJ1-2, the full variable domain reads NAGVMQNPRHLVRRRGQEARLRCSPMKGHSHVYWYRQLPEEGLKFMVYLQKENIIDESGMPKERFSAEFPKEGPSILRIQQVVRGDSAAYFCASSPPGTGNYGYTFGSGTRLTVV.

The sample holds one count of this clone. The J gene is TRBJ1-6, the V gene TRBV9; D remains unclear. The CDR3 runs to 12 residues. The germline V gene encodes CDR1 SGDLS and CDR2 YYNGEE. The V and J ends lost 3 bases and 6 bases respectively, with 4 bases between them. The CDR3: CASSALNSPLHF. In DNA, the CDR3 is TGTGCCAGCAGCGCTCTTAATTCACCCCTCCACTTT.

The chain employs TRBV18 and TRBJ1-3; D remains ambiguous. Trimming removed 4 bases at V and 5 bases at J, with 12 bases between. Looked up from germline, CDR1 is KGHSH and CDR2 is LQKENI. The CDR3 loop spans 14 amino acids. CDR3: CASSRAPNRNTIYF. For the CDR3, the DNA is TGTGCCAGCTCACGGGCGCCAAACAGAAACACCATATATTTT.

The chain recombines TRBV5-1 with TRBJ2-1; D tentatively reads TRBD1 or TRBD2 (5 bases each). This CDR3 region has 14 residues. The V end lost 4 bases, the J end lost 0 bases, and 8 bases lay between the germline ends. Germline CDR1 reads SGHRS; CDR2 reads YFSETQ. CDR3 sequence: CASSGTDSYNEQFF. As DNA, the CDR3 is TGCGCCAGCAGCGGGACGGACTCCTACAATGAGCAGTTCTTC.

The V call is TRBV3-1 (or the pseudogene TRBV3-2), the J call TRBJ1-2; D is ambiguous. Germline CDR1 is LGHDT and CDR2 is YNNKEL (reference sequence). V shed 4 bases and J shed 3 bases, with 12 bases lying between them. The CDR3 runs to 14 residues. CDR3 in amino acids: CASSPRQEHYGYTF. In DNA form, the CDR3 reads TGTGCCAGCAGCCCTCGACAAGAACACTATGGCTACACCTTC.

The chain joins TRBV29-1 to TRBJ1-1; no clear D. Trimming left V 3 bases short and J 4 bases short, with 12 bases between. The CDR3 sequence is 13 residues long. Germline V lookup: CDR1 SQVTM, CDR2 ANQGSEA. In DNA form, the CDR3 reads TGCAGCGTTGAGGAGGTGGTTGGCACTGAAGCTTTCTTT. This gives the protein CSVEEVVGTEAFF.

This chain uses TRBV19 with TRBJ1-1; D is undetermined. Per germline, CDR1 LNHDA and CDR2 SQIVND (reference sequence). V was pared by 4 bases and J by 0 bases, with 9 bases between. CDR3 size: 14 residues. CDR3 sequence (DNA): TGTGCCAGTAGTAAAGGACCCCTGAACACTGAAGCTTTCTTT. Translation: CASSKGPLNTEAFF.

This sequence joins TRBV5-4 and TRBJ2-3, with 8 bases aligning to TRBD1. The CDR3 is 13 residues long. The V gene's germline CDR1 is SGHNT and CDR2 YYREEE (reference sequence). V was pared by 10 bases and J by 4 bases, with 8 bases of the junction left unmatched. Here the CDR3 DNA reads TGTGCCCCCGGAGGACAGGGTGCAGATACGCAGTATTTT. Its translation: CAPGGQGADTQYF. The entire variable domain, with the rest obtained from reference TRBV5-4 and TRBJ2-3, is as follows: ETGVTQSPTHLIKTRGQQVTLRCSSQSGHNTVSWYQQALGQGPQFIFQYYREEENGRGNFPPRFSGLQFPNYSSELNVNALELDDSALYLCAPGGQGADTQYFGPGTRLTVL.

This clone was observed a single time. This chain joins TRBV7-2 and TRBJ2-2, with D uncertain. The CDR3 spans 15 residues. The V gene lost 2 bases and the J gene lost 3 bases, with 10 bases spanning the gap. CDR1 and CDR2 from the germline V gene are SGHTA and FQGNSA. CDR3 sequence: CASSLSPLHTGELFF. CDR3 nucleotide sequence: TGTGCCAGCAGCTTATCTCCCCTTCACACCGGGGAGCTGTTTTTT. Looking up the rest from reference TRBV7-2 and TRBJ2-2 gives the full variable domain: GAGVSQSPSNKVTEKGKDVELRCDPISGHTALYWYRQSLGQGLEFLIYFQGNSAPDKSGLPSDRFSAERTGGSVSTLTIQRTQQEDSAVYLCASSLSPLHTGELFFGEGSRLTVL.

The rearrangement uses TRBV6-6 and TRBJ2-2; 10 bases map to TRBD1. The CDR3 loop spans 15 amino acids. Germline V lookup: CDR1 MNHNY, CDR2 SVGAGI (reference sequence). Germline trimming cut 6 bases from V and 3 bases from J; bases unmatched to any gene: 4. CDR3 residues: CASSLTGGDTGELFF. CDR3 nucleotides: TGTGCCAGCAGCCTGACAGGGGGCGACACCGGGGAGCTGTTTTTT.

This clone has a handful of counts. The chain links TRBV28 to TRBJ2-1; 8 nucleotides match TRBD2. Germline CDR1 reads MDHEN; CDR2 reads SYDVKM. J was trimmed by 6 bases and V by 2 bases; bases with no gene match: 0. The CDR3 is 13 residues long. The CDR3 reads CASSLTSGNEQFF. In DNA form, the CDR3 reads TGTGCCAGCAGTTTAACTAGCGGCAATGAGCAGTTCTTC.

The CDR3 loop reads CASSPGTGTDTQYF. The CDR3 DNA reads TGTGCCAGCTCACCAGGGACAGGCACAGATACGCAGTATTTT. The chain carries TRBV18 and TRBJ2-3; 7 nucleotides line up with TRBD1. CDR3 length: 14 residues. Per germline, CDR1 KGHSH and CDR2 LQKENI. V lost 2 bases, J lost 1 base, and 0 bases stayed unmatched.

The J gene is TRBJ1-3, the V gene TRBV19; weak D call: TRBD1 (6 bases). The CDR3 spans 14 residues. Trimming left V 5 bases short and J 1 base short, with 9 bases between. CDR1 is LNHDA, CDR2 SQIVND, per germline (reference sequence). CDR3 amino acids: CASSRTESGNTIYF. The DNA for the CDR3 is TGTGCCAGTAGTCGGACAGAGTCTGGAAACACCATATATTTT.

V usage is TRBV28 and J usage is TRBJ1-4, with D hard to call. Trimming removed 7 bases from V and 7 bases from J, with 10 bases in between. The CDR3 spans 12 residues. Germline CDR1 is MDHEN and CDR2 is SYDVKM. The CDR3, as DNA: TGTGCCAGCACGGGGTCAACTGAAAAACTGTTTTTT. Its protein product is CASTGSTEKLFF.

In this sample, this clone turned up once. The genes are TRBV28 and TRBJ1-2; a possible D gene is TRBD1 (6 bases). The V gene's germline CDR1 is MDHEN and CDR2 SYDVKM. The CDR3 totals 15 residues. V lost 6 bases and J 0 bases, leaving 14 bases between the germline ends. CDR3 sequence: CASRVRDISNYGYTF. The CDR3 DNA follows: TGTGCCAGCAGGGTCCGGGACATCTCTAACTATGGCTACACCTTC.

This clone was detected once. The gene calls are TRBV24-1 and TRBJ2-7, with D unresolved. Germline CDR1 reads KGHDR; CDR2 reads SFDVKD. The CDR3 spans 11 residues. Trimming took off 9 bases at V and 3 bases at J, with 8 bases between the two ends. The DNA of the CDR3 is TGTGCCACCTCCACCGGCTACGAGCAGTACTTC. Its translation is CATSTGYEQYF.

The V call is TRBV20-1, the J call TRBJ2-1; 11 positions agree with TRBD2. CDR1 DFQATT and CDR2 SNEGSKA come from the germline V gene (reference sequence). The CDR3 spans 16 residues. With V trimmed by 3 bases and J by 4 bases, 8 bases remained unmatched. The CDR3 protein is CSASRPSGGTYNEQFF. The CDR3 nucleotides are TGCAGTGCTAGTCGGCCTAGCGGGGGGACGTACAATGAGCAGTTCTTC.

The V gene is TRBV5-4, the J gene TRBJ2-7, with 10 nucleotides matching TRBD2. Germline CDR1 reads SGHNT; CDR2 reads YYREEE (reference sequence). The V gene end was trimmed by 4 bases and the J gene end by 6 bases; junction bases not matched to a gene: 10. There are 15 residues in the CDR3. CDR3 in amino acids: CASSRGVAGGGEQYF. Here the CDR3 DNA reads TGTGCCAGCAGCCGAGGGGTAGCGGGAGGTGGCGAGCAGTACTTC.

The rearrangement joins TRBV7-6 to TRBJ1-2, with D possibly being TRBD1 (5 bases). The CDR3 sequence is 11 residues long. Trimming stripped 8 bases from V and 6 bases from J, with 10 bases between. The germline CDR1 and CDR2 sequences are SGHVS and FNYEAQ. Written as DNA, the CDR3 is TGTGCCAGCTCTCGGGACCATGGCTACACCTTC. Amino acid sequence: CASSRDHGYTF.

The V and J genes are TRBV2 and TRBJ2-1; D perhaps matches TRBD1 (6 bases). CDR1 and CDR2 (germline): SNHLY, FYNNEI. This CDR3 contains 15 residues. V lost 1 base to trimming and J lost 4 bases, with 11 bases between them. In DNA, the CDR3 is TGTGCCAGCAGTGAAGTAGAGACAGGATACAATGAGCAGTTCTTC. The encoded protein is CASSEVETGYNEQFF.